Below are 27 T cell receptor beta chains sequenced from a single sample in a study of T cells in localized non-small cell lung cancer. Here immunoSEQ multiplex PCR was the method, and the copy in TCRdb shows in-frame clones only, minus some. The table shows tens of thousands of clones, with about nine tenths occurring only once. The source was PBMCs, collected before any cancer treatment. The receptors come from a man between 40 and 70 years old with stage II squamous cell lung carcinoma.

The chain couples TRBV30 to TRBJ1-4; no firm D call. Germline assignment: CDR1 GTSNPN and CDR2 SVGIG (reference sequence). The V and J ends lost 3 bases and 6 bases respectively, with 11 bases between them. The CDR3 totals 13 residues. CDR3 amino acids: CAWSWGEDEKLFF. The CDR3 DNA sequence: TGTGCCTGGAGCTGGGGAGAAGATGAAAAACTGTTTTTT.

The J gene is TRBJ1-4, the V gene TRBV19; 7 bases agree with TRBD1. Germline V gene data show CDR1 as LNHDA and CDR2 as SQIVND (reference sequence). There are 14 residues in the CDR3. Losses at the gene ends were 3 bases for V and 7 bases for J; bases not matched to a gene: 5. The CDR3 DNA follows: TGTGCCAGTAGTATCTACAGGGGCGGTGAAAAACTGTTTTTT. Its translation: CASSIYRGGEKLFF.

This clone was counted a single time. In DNA form, the CDR3 reads TGTGCCAGCTCACCTGGACAGAGAGAGACCCAGTACTTC. This sequence encodes CASSPGQRETQYF. The V call is TRBV18, the J call TRBJ2-5; D might be TRBD1 (6 bases). The CDR3 contains 13 residues. The V end lost 3 bases, the J end lost 4 bases, and 9 bases lay between the germline ends. Looked up from germline, CDR1 is KGHSH and CDR2 is LQKENI.

The gene calls are TRBV5-8 and TRBJ2-7; 8 bases match TRBD2. V trimming: 3 bases; J trimming: 6 bases; junction bases outside the gene matches: 8. Germline CDR1 reads SGHTS; CDR2 reads YDEGEE. The CDR3 spans 14 residues. The chain's CDR3 is CASSSPGTSGEQYF. The DNA for the CDR3 is TGTGCCAGCAGCTCCCCCGGGACTAGTGGCGAGCAGTACTTC.

This chain connects TRBV18 to TRBJ2-7, with TRBD2 identical over 11 bases. This CDR3 has 14 amino acids. Germline trimming cut 6 bases from V and 5 bases from J; bases unmatched to any gene: 6. Germline lookup yields CDR1 KGHSH and CDR2 LQKENI. The CDR3 sequence: CASSLAGGSDEQYF. The CDR3 nucleotides are TGTGCCAGCTCTCTAGCGGGAGGCTCGGACGAGCAGTACTTC.

V and J are TRBV11-2 and TRBJ2-1; D possibly corresponds to TRBD1 (6 bases). The CDR3 covers 13 residues. CDR1 is SGHAT, CDR2 FQNNGV, per germline. V lost 1 base and J 6 bases, leaving 7 bases between the germline ends. DNA for the CDR3: TGTGCCAGCAGCTTAGGACAGGTCAATGAGCAGTTCTTC. This sequence encodes CASSLGQVNEQFF.

The CDR3 loop is CASSLVPRGSGAQYF. CDR3 bases: TGTGCCAGCAGCCTCGTCCCTCGAGGCAGCGGAGCCCAGTACTTC. The chain is built from TRBV14 and TRBJ2-5; D possibly corresponds to TRBD2 (5 bases). The germline gives CDR1 SGHDN, CDR2 FVKESK. The CDR3 has 15 residues. Trimming took 4 bases from V and 9 from J, leaving 21 bases between them.

This chain uses TRBV30 with TRBJ1-1; a weak D match, TRBD1 (5 bases). The CDR3 extends over 12 amino acids. Germline V gene lookup returns CDR1 GTSNPN and CDR2 SVGIG (reference sequence). Trimming left V 1 base short and J 4 bases short, with 7 bases between. CDR3 loop: CAWSAGFTEAFF. The DNA for the CDR3 is TGTGCCTGGAGTGCAGGGTTCACTGAAGCTTTCTTT.

The V call is TRBV19, the J call TRBJ1-1; 9 positions agree with TRBD1. This CDR3 has 20 amino acids. After removal of 6 bases from V and 1 base from J, the junction contained 21 bases not matched to a gene. Germline V gene lookup returns CDR1 LNHDA and CDR2 SQIVND (reference sequence). This CDR3 is CASSFSTTSPGTGKNTEAFF. CDR3 sequence (DNA): TGTGCCAGTAGCTTTTCCACCACCAGTCCCGGGACAGGGAAGAACACTGAAGCTTTCTTT. Looking up the rest from reference TRBV19 and TRBJ1-1 gives the full variable domain: DGGITQSPKYLFRKEGQNVTLSCEQNLNHDAMYWYRQDPGQGLRLIYYSQIVNDFQKGDIAEGYSVSREKKESFPLTVTSAQKNPTAFYLCASSFSTTSPGTGKNTEAFFGQGTRLTVV.

The CDR3 here is CASSLDHQGAYEQYF. In DNA, the CDR3 is TGCGCCAGCAGCTTGGACCACCAAGGCGCCTACGAGCAGTACTTC. The chain joins TRBV5-1 to TRBJ2-7; no clear D gene. V lost 0 bases and J 2 bases, leaving 12 bases between the germline ends. The CDR3 consists of 15 residues. CDR1 and CDR2 from the germline V gene are SGHRS and YFSETQ.

The chain joins TRBV5-4 to TRBJ1-1, with 8 bases aligning to TRBD1. The CDR3 spans 15 residues. CDR1 and CDR2 (germline): SGHNT, YYREEE (reference sequence). The trim removed 2 bases at V and 7 bases at J, leaving 10 bases unmatched. CDR3 in DNA: TGTGCCAGCAGCTTAGAGGACAGGGCCGTAAATGAAGCTTTCTTT. This encodes CASSLEDRAVNEAFF.

This rearrangement joins TRBV19 to TRBJ1-2; D unresolved. The germline V and J ends were trimmed by 6 bases and 6 bases, with 14 bases remaining between them. CDR1 is LNHDA and CDR2 is SQIVND in the germline V gene (reference sequence). The CDR3 has 13 residues. The CDR3 DNA sequence: TGTGCCAGTAGCACGGACTGGAGAGATGGCTACACCTTC. Residues: CASSTDWRDGYTF.

J is TRBJ1-1 and V is TRBV29-1; TRBD1 matches at 8 bases. CDR3 length equals 13 residues. V shed 6 bases and J 1 base; nucleotides not matched to a gene: 4. Looked up from germline, CDR1 is SQVTM and CDR2 is ANQGSEA. The CDR3 DNA is TGCAGCGTCCAGGGGGCCTGGAACACTGAAGCTTTCTTT. Its protein product is CSVQGAWNTEAFF.

This chain uses TRBV7-8 with TRBJ2-5, with 7 bases fitting TRBD2. The CDR3 length is 11 residues. V lost 5 bases, J lost 7 bases, and 1 base stayed unmatched. CDR1 is SGHVS, CDR2 FQNEAQ, per germline. The CDR3 spells CASSGGGTQYF. CDR3 bases: TGTGCCAGCAGCGGCGGGGGGACCCAGTACTTC.

This chain connects TRBV21-1 to TRBJ2-7; TRBD1 is the table's D call and was not checked against the DNA. TRBV21-1 has pseudogene status. The CDR3 totals 15 residues. The CDR3 loop reads CASSRQIRDSYEQYF. CDR3 coding DNA: TGTGCCAGCAGCAGGCAGATCCGGGACAGCTACGAGCAGTACTTC.

The chain couples TRBV27 to TRBJ2-2; D is ambiguous. The CDR3 consists of 14 residues. Trimming left V 2 bases short and J 2 bases short, with 6 bases between. The germline V gene encodes CDR1 MNHEY and CDR2 SMNVEV (reference sequence). The CDR3 DNA follows: TGTGCCAGCAGTTTAGGGCACAACACCGGGGAGCTGTTTTTT. It yields the protein CASSLGHNTGELFF.

The rearrangement joins TRBV6-1 to TRBJ2-7, with D perhaps matching TRBD1 or TRBD2 (6 bases each). Germline values: CDR1 MNHNS, CDR2 SASEGT. This CDR3 has 15 amino acids. Deletions cut 8 bases from V and 6 bases from J, with 23 bases between. CDR3 sequence: CASRQPGGLGSEQYF. The CDR3 coding sequence is TGTGCCAGCCGCCAACCTGGGGGGCTAGGAAGCGAGCAGTACTTC.

The chain has TRBV5-1 and TRBJ2-1; 8 bases are shared with TRBD2. CDR1 is SGHRS and CDR2 is YFSETQ in the germline V gene. The CDR3 has 18 residues. J gave up 12 bases and V 0 bases, and 20 bases lay outside the gene matches. The CDR3 here is CASSLASGWREALFGQFF. Here the CDR3 DNA reads TGCGCCAGCAGCTTGGCCTCGGGTTGGCGGGAGGCCCTTTTTGGGCAGTTCTTC.

V is TRBV5-1 and J is TRBJ2-1; no clear D. Trimming took off 0 bases at V and 10 bases at J, with 11 bases between the two ends. This CDR3 is 13 amino acids long. Germline CDR1 reads SGHRS; CDR2 reads YFSETQ. In nucleotides, the CDR3 is TGCGCCAGCAGCTTGGAGTCTGTCTCCGAGCAGTTCTTC. This translates into CASSLESVSEQFF.

The rearrangement joins TRBV18 to TRBJ2-1; 7 bases match TRBD1. J lost 0 bases, V lost 3 bases, and 14 bases had no gene match. CDR1 is KGHSH and CDR2 is LQKENI in the germline V gene. The CDR3 sequence is 19 residues long. The CDR3 spells CASSPPITDRSSSYNEQFF. For the CDR3, the DNA is TGTGCCAGCTCACCGCCGATTACGGACAGGTCCAGCTCCTACAATGAGCAGTTCTTC.

V usage is TRBV5-4 and J usage is TRBJ2-5; 9 bases are shared with TRBD1. Losses at the gene ends were 4 bases for V and 2 bases for J; bases not matched to a gene: 6. This CDR3 is 15 amino acids long. CDR1 and CDR2 (germline): SGHNT, YYREEE (reference sequence). DNA for the CDR3: TGTGCCAGCAGCACCACGACAGGGGGGCAAGAGACCCAGTACTTC. Protein: CASSTTTGGQETQYF.

The chain is built from TRBV4-3 and TRBJ2-3; perhaps TRBD2 as D (7 bases). The CDR3 is made up of 14 amino acids. Trimming removed 8 bases from V and 2 bases from J, with 14 bases in between. Germline CDR1 and CDR2: LGHNA and YSLEER. The CDR3 nucleotides read TGCGCCAGCGGCCGAGGGGGGGTCACAGATACGCAGTATTTT. It yields the protein CASGRGGVTDTQYF.

The gene calls are TRBV15 and TRBJ1-1; no reliable D call. Germline V gene lookup returns CDR1 LNHNV and CDR2 YYDKDF (reference sequence). Trimming shortened V by 3 bases and J by 2 bases, and 13 bases separated the two germline ends. The CDR3 runs to 15 residues. CDR3 DNA sequence: TGTGCCACCAGCAGGGGGAGGTTACTTAACACTGAAGCTTTCTTT. This sequence encodes CATSRGRLLNTEAFF.

The rearrangement links TRBV9 to TRBJ2-3; D unresolved. V was cut by 4 bases and J by 5 bases, with 14 bases left in between. This CDR3 contains 14 residues. Germline CDR1 is SGDLS and CDR2 is YYNGEE. The CDR3 nucleotides are TGTGCCAGCAGCCCTAGATACAGTGGAGATACGCAGTATTTT. It encodes CASSPRYSGDTQYF.

The chain employs TRBV28 and TRBJ2-7, with D perhaps matching TRBD2 (5 bases). Germline values: CDR1 MDHEN, CDR2 SYDVKM. The CDR3 runs to 14 residues. Trimming pared 6 bases from V and 0 bases from J, leaving 12 bases between. CDR3 bases: TGTGCCAGCAGGCTAATAGCGACCTCCTACGAGCAGTACTTC. It is translated as CASRLIATSYEQYF.

The chain links TRBV5-1 to TRBJ1-6; D is possibly TRBD1 (6 bases). From germline, CDR1 is SGHRS and CDR2 YFSETQ. The CDR3 has 17 amino acids. V was shortened by 0 bases and J by 9 bases, with 19 bases between the two germline ends. The CDR3 here is CASSLASRTANSSPLHF. DNA for the CDR3: TGCGCCAGCAGCTTGGCCTCAAGGACAGCGAACAGTTCACCCCTCCACTTT.

V and J are TRBV19 and TRBJ2-7; no clear D gene. Trimming left V 5 bases short and J 4 bases short, with 15 bases between. The CDR3 is 14 amino acids. Germline V gene sequence: CDR1 LNHDA, CDR2 SQIVND (reference sequence). The CDR3 region is CASSSNRIPYEQYF. The CDR3 nucleotides are TGTGCCAGTAGTTCAAACAGAATCCCATACGAGCAGTACTTC.